A selection of T cell receptor beta chains follows, all from one sample in a study of cytomegalovirus exposure and HLA in healthy donors. Only in-frame clones appear in the TCRdb table, and some are missing; sequencing was by immunoSEQ multiplex PCR. There are roughly 62,000 clones in the sample; about 77% occur only once, and approximately 5% lies in the top ten. Sequenced material: PBMCs. The receptors here all came from a woman aged 25 to 39 in good health and CMV-seronegative. CDR3s include the opening cysteine and the closing phenylalanine or tryptophan. D genes are given only for firm matches. Rows give clone size only sometimes, using once, few, many, or a class for an expanded clone.

V gene: TRBV4-1; J gene: TRBJ2-7; clone size: -; D gene: -; CDR3 length: 14; CDR3 protein: CASSQGTVSYEQYF; CDR3 DNA: TGCGCCAGCAGCCAAGGGACAGTATCCTACGAGCAGTACTTC
V gene: TRBV27; J gene: TRBJ1-1; clone size: -; D gene: TRBD1; CDR3 length: 17; CDR3 protein: CASSLLRTGATNTEAFF; CDR3 DNA: TGTGCCAGCAGTCTCCTTCGTACAGGGGCGACGAACACTGAAGCTTTCTTT
V gene: TRBV6-1; J gene: TRBJ1-5; clone size: once; D gene: TRBD1; CDR3 length: 14; CDR3 protein: CASSTQGTAQPQHF; CDR3 DNA: TGTGCCAGCAGTACACAGGGGACGGCACAGCCCCAGCATTTT
V gene: TRBV27; J gene: TRBJ2-7; clone size: -; D gene: -; CDR3 length: 12; CDR3 protein: CASSARYNEQYF; CDR3 DNA: TGTGCCAGCAGCGCCAGGTACAACGAGCAGTACTTC
V gene: TRBV20-1; J gene: TRBJ1-6; clone size: -; D gene: -; CDR3 length: 8; CDR3 protein: CSPGPLHF; CDR3 DNA: TGCAGTCCGGGGCCCCTCCACTTT
V gene: TRBV28; J gene: TRBJ2-2; clone size: -; D gene: -; CDR3 length: 13; CDR3 protein: CASSPTLTGELFF; CDR3 DNA: TGTGCCAGCAGTCCCACTCTCACCGGGGAGCTGTTTTTT
V gene: TRBV11-2; J gene: TRBJ2-1; clone size: -; D gene: TRBD2; CDR3 length: 15; CDR3 protein: CASSSRGGDYNEQFF; CDR3 DNA: TGTGCCAGCAGTTCTCGGGGAGGGGATTACAATGAGCAGTTCTTC
V gene: TRBV4-1; J gene: TRBJ2-2; clone size: -; D gene: TRBD1; CDR3 length: 16; CDR3 protein: CASSQAGQGSTGELFF; CDR3 DNA: TGCGCCAGCAGCCAAGCGGGACAGGGGAGCACCGGGGAGCTGTTTTTT
V gene: TRBV5-4; J gene: TRBJ1-1; clone size: few; D gene: -; CDR3 length: 13; CDR3 protein: CASSLGGQSEAFF; CDR3 DNA: TGTGCCAGCAGCTTGGGTGGACAGTCTGAAGCTTTCTTT
V gene: TRBV6-1; J gene: TRBJ2-1; clone size: -; D gene: TRBD2; CDR3 length: 15; CDR3 protein: CASSDLAGTYNEQFF; CDR3 DNA: TGTGCCAGCAGTGATCTAGCGGGAACCTACAATGAGCAGTTCTTC
V gene: TRBV29-1; J gene: TRBJ1-2; clone size: -; D gene: -; CDR3 length: 15; CDR3 protein: CSVEAPRGGYYGYTF; CDR3 DNA: TGCAGCGTTGAAGCCCCCAGAGGGGGTTACTATGGCTACACCTTC
V gene: TRBV5-1; J gene: TRBJ2-5; clone size: -; D gene: TRBD2; CDR3 length: 16; CDR3 protein: CASTPGEGPVQETQYF; CDR3 DNA: TGCGCCAGCACCCCGGGGGAGGGTCCGGTTCAAGAGACCCAGTACTTC
V gene: TRBV19; J gene: TRBJ2-3; clone size: -; D gene: -; CDR3 length: 15; CDR3 protein: CASSITGESTDTQYF; CDR3 DNA: TGTGCCAGTAGTATAACAGGAGAAAGCACAGATACGCAGTATTTT
V gene: TRBV5-5; J gene: TRBJ1-5; clone size: -; D gene: TRBD1; CDR3 length: 15; CDR3 protein: CASSLDRGWNQPQHF; CDR3 DNA: TGTGCCAGCAGCTTGGACAGGGGGTGGAATCAGCCCCAGCATTTT
V gene: TRBV6-6; J gene: TRBJ2-3; clone size: -; D gene: TRBD1; CDR3 length: 14; CDR3 protein: CASKGQEVTDTQYF; CDR3 DNA: TGTGCCAGCAAGGGACAGGAAGTCACAGATACGCAGTATTTT
V gene: TRBV19; J gene: TRBJ2-1; clone size: few; D gene: TRBD2; CDR3 length: 15; CDR3 protein: CASSTTSGPFNEQFF; CDR3 DNA: TGTGCCAGTAGTACAACTAGCGGCCCCTTCAATGAGCAGTTCTTC
V gene: TRBV5-6; J gene: TRBJ2-7; clone size: -; D gene: TRBD1; CDR3 length: 13; CDR3 protein: CASSPGQGGEQYF; CDR3 DNA: TGTGCCAGCAGCCCGGGACAGGGGGGCGAGCAGTACTTC
V gene: TRBV7-8; J gene: TRBJ1-4; clone size: few; D gene: -; CDR3 length: 14; CDR3 protein: CASSPRELGEKLFF; CDR3 DNA: TGTGCCAGCAGCCCGAGGGAACTAGGTGAAAAACTGTTTTTT
V gene: TRBV7-9; J gene: TRBJ2-5; clone size: -; D gene: -; CDR3 length: 15; CDR3 protein: CASSFYGTREETQYF; CDR3 DNA: TGTGCCAGCAGCTTTTACGGGACAAGAGAAGAGACCCAGTACTTC
V gene: TRBV18; J gene: TRBJ1-1; clone size: few; D gene: -; CDR3 length: 14; CDR3 protein: CASSPTGMNTEAFF; CDR3 DNA: TGTGCCAGCTCACCAACAGGGATGAACACTGAAGCTTTCTTT
V gene: TRBV6-1; J gene: TRBJ2-5; clone size: -; D gene: TRBD2; CDR3 length: 15; CDR3 protein: CASSEEPSGRGTQYF; CDR3 DNA: TGTGCCAGCAGTGAAGAACCTAGCGGGAGAGGGACCCAGTACTTC
V gene: TRBV27; J gene: TRBJ1-2; clone size: -; D gene: TRBD1; CDR3 length: 16; CDR3 protein: CASSWGIQGANYGYTF; CDR3 DNA: TGTGCCAGCAGTTGGGGGATTCAGGGGGCTAACTATGGCTACACCTTC
V gene: TRBV6-6; J gene: TRBJ2-1; clone size: -; D gene: TRBD2; CDR3 length: 16; CDR3 protein: CASSLGLAGPYNEQFF; CDR3 DNA: TGTGCCAGCAGCTTAGGACTAGCGGGACCATACAATGAGCAGTTCTTC
V gene: TRBV4-2; J gene: TRBJ1-3; clone size: -; D gene: -; CDR3 length: 16; CDR3 protein: CASSQVDGDSGNTIYF; CDR3 DNA: TGTGCCAGCAGCCAGGTGGACGGGGACTCTGGAAACACCATATATTTT
V gene: TRBV7-9; J gene: TRBJ2-3; clone size: -; D gene: -; CDR3 length: 16; CDR3 protein: CASSLYSLQGTGAQYF; CDR3 DNA: TGTGCCAGCAGCCTATACTCCCTACAGGGTACGGGTGCGCAGTATTTT
V gene: TRBV30; J gene: TRBJ1-5; clone size: -; D gene: -; CDR3 length: 14; CDR3 protein: CAWRSGFSNQPQHF; CDR3 DNA: TGTGCCTGGAGGAGCGGATTCAGCAATCAGCCCCAGCATTTT
V gene: TRBV10-3; J gene: TRBJ1-1; clone size: once; D gene: -; CDR3 length: 11; CDR3 protein: CAISSGGEAFF; CDR3 DNA: TGTGCCATCAGTTCCGGGGGTGAAGCTTTCTTT
V gene: TRBV19; J gene: TRBJ2-4; clone size: -; D gene: TRBD2; CDR3 length: 15; CDR3 protein: CASRRGLAGKNIQYF; CDR3 DNA: TGTGCCAGTCGGAGAGGGCTAGCGGGCAAAAACATTCAGTACTTC
V gene: TRBV12-2; J gene: TRBJ2-1; clone size: -; D gene: -; CDR3 length: 18; CDR3 protein: CASRRGLAVVIMGDEQFF; CDR3 DNA: TGTGCAAGTCGCCGGGGACTAGCGGTAGTCATAATGGGGGATGAGCAGTTCTTC
V gene: TRBV18; J gene: TRBJ1-3; clone size: few; D gene: TRBD1; CDR3 length: 15; CDR3 protein: CASSPDRSSGNTIYF; CDR3 DNA: TGTGCCAGCTCACCGGACAGGTCCTCTGGAAACACCATATATTTT
V gene: TRBV2; J gene: TRBJ2-2; clone size: -; D gene: TRBD2; CDR3 length: 15; CDR3 protein: CASSGLARFTGELFF; CDR3 DNA: TGTGCCAGCAGTGGACTAGCGCGGTTCACCGGGGAGCTGTTTTTT
V gene: TRBV19; J gene: TRBJ2-7; clone size: -; D gene: TRBD1; CDR3 length: 15; CDR3 protein: CASREAGTGGREQYF; CDR3 DNA: TGTGCCAGTAGAGAAGCCGGGACAGGGGGCCGGGAGCAGTACTTC
V gene: TRBV6-1; J gene: TRBJ1-4; clone size: once; D gene: TRBD1; CDR3 length: 13; CDR3 protein: CASRRQGGEKLFF; CDR3 DNA: TGTGCCAGCAGAAGACAGGGGGGTGAAAAACTGTTTTTT
V gene: TRBV10-1; J gene: TRBJ2-5; clone size: once; D gene: TRBD2; CDR3 length: 16; CDR3 protein: CASSEPGLAGQETQYF; CDR3 DNA: TGCGCCAGCAGTGAGCCGGGACTAGCGGGCCAAGAGACCCAGTACTTC
V gene: TRBV4-1; J gene: TRBJ2-4; clone size: -; D gene: -; CDR3 length: 16; CDR3 protein: CASSQGRQGAKNIQYF; CDR3 DNA: TGCGCCAGCAGCCAAGGCAGGCAGGGAGCCAAAAACATTCAGTACTTC
V gene: TRBV4-3; J gene: TRBJ1-2; clone size: -; D gene: -; CDR3 length: 15; CDR3 protein: CASSQPGTASGGVSF; CDR3 DNA: TGCGCCAGCAGCCAACCAGGGACCGCCTCGGGGGGTGTCTCCTTC
V gene: TRBV5-1; J gene: TRBJ1-5; clone size: -; D gene: -; CDR3 length: 18; CDR3 protein: CASSFIRWKGDSNQPQHF; CDR3 DNA: TGCGCCAGCAGCTTCATCAGGTGGAAGGGGGATAGCAATCAGCCCCAGCATTTT
V gene: TRBV30; J gene: TRBJ1-1; clone size: -; D gene: -; CDR3 length: 13; CDR3 protein: CAWSEQGNTEAFF; CDR3 DNA: TGTGCCTGGAGTGAGCAGGGAAACACTGAAGCTTTCTTT
V gene: TRBV27; J gene: TRBJ1-2; clone size: -; D gene: -; CDR3 length: 14; CDR3 protein: CASSLYRYNYGYTF; CDR3 DNA: TGTGCCAGCAGTTTGTACAGGTATAACTATGGCTACACCTTC
V gene: TRBV5-1; J gene: TRBJ2-5; clone size: once; D gene: TRBD1; CDR3 length: 15; CDR3 protein: CASSSGQGAGETQYF; CDR3 DNA: TGCGCCAGCAGCTCCGGACAGGGGGCTGGTGAGACCCAGTACTTC
V gene: TRBV27; J gene: TRBJ1-1; clone size: -; D gene: TRBD1; CDR3 length: 14; CDR3 protein: CASSLSRDRDEAFF; CDR3 DNA: TGTGCCAGCAGTTTATCGAGGGACAGGGATGAAGCTTTCTTT